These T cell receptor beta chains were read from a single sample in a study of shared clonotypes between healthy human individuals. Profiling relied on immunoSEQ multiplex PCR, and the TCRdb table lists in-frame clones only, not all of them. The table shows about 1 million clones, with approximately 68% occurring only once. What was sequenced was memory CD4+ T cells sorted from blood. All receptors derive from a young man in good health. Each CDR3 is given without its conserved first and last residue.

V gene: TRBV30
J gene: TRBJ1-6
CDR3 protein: AWGAGQGSSPLH

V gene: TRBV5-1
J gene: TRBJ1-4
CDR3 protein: ASRAQGWTNEKLF

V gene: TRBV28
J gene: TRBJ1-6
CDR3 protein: ASSPDRGRRPLH

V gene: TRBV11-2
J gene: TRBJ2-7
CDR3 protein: ASSLAPGTDTYEQY

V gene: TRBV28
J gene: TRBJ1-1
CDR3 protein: ASSSRREAF

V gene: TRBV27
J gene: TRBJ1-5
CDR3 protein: ASSLRATLGNQPQH

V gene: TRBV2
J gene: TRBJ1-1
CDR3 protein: ASSVVHPNTEAF

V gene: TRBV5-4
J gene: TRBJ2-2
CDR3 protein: ASSRLVETGELF

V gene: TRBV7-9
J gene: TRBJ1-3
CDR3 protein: ASSMSGNTIY

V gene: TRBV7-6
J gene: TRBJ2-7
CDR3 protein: ASSPIRTSGGRSSYEQY

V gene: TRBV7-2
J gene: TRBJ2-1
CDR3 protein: ASSRPLYNEQF

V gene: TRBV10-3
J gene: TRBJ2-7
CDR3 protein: AIKSDHEQY

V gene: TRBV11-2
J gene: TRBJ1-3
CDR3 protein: ASSFDGRRLFSGNTIY

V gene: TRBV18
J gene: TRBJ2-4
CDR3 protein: ASSPSENIQY

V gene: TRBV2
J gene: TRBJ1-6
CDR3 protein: ATTGTVNSPLH

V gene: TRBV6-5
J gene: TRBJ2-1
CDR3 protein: ASSRDREQF

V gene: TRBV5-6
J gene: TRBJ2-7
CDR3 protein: ASRGQGKYEQY

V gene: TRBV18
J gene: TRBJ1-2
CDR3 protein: ASSPGQIPNYGYT

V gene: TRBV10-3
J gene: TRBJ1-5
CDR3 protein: AIGGGREDPQH

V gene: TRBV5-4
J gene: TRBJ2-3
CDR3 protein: ASSLGDRGADTQY